Detailed here is one T cell receptor beta chain. TCRdb reanalysed the RT-PCR reads using MiXCR and keeps one entry per CDR3 protein. The sample holds 550,000 to 750,000 distinct CDR3 sequences, 12% to 15% seen once. The sample taken for sequencing was memory CD4+ T cells from blood. This clonotype originated in a female donor in good health, serving as a healthy control.

The CDR3 reads CASSTHRVEYF. DNA for the CDR3: TGTGCCAGCAGTACCCACAGGGTAGAGTACTTC. The rearrangement joins TRBV28 to TRBJ2-7; D perhaps matches TRBD1 (6 bases). V lost 5 bases and J lost 11, with 13 bases in between. The CDR3 contains 11 residues. Germline V CDR1 and CDR2: MDHEN, SYDVKM.